Following are 22 T cell receptor beta chains from one sample sequenced in a study of shared clonotypes between healthy human individuals. TCRdb keeps only in-frame clones here, not all; method: immunoSEQ multiplex PCR. The profile shows hundreds of thousands of clones, around 74% of them singletons. The sample taken for sequencing was memory CD4+ T cells sorted from blood. Subset: CD45RA-negative fraction. The receptors come from a woman in her thirties in good health.

The genes are TRBV5-1 and TRBJ2-1; D call uncertain. The V end lost 3 bases, the J end lost 4 bases, and 11 bases lay between the germline ends. There are 14 residues in the CDR3. Germline V gives CDR1 SGHRS, CDR2 YFSETQ. CDR3 protein: CASSSTHGYNEQFF. The CDR3 coding sequence is TGCGCCAGCAGCTCCACCCACGGATACAATGAGCAGTTCTTC. Using reference TRBV5-1 and TRBJ2-1 for the parts outside the CDR3, the full variable domain is KAGVTQTPRYLIKTRGQQVTLSCSPISGHRSVSWYQQTPGQGLQFLFEYFSETQRNKGNFPGRFSGRQFSNSRSEMNVSTLELGDSALYLCASSSTHGYNEQFFGPGTRLTVL.

As concerns this clone: The sample has other DNA sequences that encode this CDR3 too. The CDR3 bases are TGTGCCAGCAGCTTAGGTCAGGGGGCAGATACGCAGTATTTT. Its protein is CASSLGQGADTQYF. The V and J genes are TRBV7-9 and TRBJ2-3; 7 bases align to TRBD1. Per the germline V gene, CDR1 is SEHNR and CDR2 is FQNEAQ (reference sequence). The CDR3 extends over 14 amino acids. V gave up 1 base and J gave up 4 bases; unmatched junction bases: 2.

J is TRBJ1-5 and V is TRBV28; TRBD1 agrees at 7 bases. Trimming removed 6 bases from V and 7 bases from J; junction bases left unmatched: 9. This CDR3 spans 14 amino acids. Germline CDR1 and CDR2: MDHEN and SYDVKM. CDR3: CASRDRTGRQPQHF. CDR3 nucleotide sequence: TGTGCCAGCAGGGACAGGACAGGTAGACAGCCCCAGCATTTT.

This clone was seen more than once but under ten times. The chain has TRBV19 and TRBJ2-3; tentatively, D is TRBD2 (5 bases). V was clipped by 5 bases and J by 4 bases, with 13 bases between them. The CDR3 contains 14 residues. Germline loops: CDR1 LNHDA, CDR2 SQIVND (reference sequence). CDR3 region: CASSPDRGADTQYF. The CDR3 bases are TGTGCCAGTAGTCCCGACCGGGGAGCAGATACGCAGTATTTT.

The gene calls are TRBV4-1 and TRBJ1-1; D remains unclear. V was shortened by 4 bases and J by 1 base, with 16 bases between the two germline ends. The CDR3 contains 16 residues. CDR1 and CDR2 (germline): MGHRA, YSYEKL. In DNA form, the CDR3 reads TGCGCCAGCAGCCTCGGGAGGCTTTCGAGGAACACTGAAGCTTTCTTT. Its translation: CASSLGRLSRNTEAFF.

The chain combines TRBV19 with TRBJ1-5, with D tentatively TRBD1 (6 bases). Per germline, CDR1 LNHDA and CDR2 SQIVND (reference sequence). The CDR3 is made up of 14 amino acids. V was shortened by 9 bases and J by 0 bases, with 12 bases between the two germline ends. CDR3 DNA: TGTGCCAGCGGGACACTGTATAGCAATCAGCCCCAGCATTTT. It translates to CASGTLYSNQPQHF.

V gene TRBV23-1 combines with J gene TRBJ1-1, with 7 bases lining up with TRBD1. TRBV23-1 qualifies as an ORF whose function is uncertain. V shed 3 bases, J shed 0 bases, and the junction held 13 bases outside the gene matches. The CDR3 runs 18 residues. DNA of the CDR3: TGCGCCAGCAGTCATTCCCACGACAGGGAAACGGTGAACACTGAAGCTTTCTTT. As protein: CASSHSHDRETVNTEAFF.

The chain combines TRBV10-2 with TRBJ2-1, with TRBD2 matching 12 bases. The CDR3 has 15 amino acids. Trimming cost V 6 bases and J 5 bases; bases outside gene matches: 5. Per germline, CDR1 WSHSY and CDR2 SAAADI. The CDR3 protein is CASSLAGGPNNEQFF. The CDR3 bases are TGCGCCAGCAGCCTAGCGGGAGGGCCTAACAATGAGCAGTTCTTC.

The chain recombines TRBV14 with TRBJ1-1; perhaps TRBD1 as D (5 bases). The germline gives CDR1 SGHDN, CDR2 FVKESK. CDR3 length equals 13 residues. V shed 1 base and J shed 8 bases, with 11 bases lying between them. CDR3 bases: TGTGCCAGCAGCCAAGGCGGTGGGGGGGAAGCTTTCTTT. Protein sequence: CASSQGGGGEAFF.

The CDR3 DNA reads TGTGCCAGCAGCTTCTTCGTCAGTAGCACCGGGGAGCTGTTTTTT. Protein: CASSFFVSSTGELFF. V usage is TRBV7-9 and J usage is TRBJ2-2; no clear D. V gave up 3 bases and J gave up 4 bases, with 12 bases separating them. The CDR3 loop spans 15 amino acids. Germline loops: CDR1 SEHNR, CDR2 FQNEAQ (reference sequence).

The J gene is TRBJ1-4, the V gene TRBV27, with 10 bases fitting TRBD1. The trim removed 2 bases at V and 1 base at J, leaving 1 base unmatched. Germline CDR1 is MNHEY and CDR2 is SMNVEV (reference sequence). This CDR3 contains 16 residues. The CDR3 DNA sequence: TGTGCCAGCAGTTTAGGACAGGGGGGAACTAATGAAAAACTGTTTTTT. This translates into CASSLGQGGTNEKLFF.

With respect to this clone: This sample includes further DNA sequences coding for the same CDR3. This rearrangement joins TRBV30 to TRBJ1-1; D gene unclear. CDR3 length equals 12 residues. V was clipped by 0 bases and J by 2 bases, with 4 bases between them. Germline lookup yields CDR1 GTSNPN and CDR2 SVGIG (reference sequence). The CDR3, as DNA: TGTGCCTGGAGTGTCTCTAACACTGAAGCTTTCTTT. Translating it yields CAWSVSNTEAFF.

V is TRBV5-4 and J is TRBJ2-1, with a tentative D call TRBD2 (6 bases). The CDR3 totals 15 residues. Trimming removed 0 bases at V and 6 bases at J, with 13 bases between. Germline CDR1 SGHNT, CDR2 YYREEE (reference sequence). As DNA, the CDR3 is TGTGCCAGCAGCTTGGGCAGGGAGGCTTTCAATGAGCAGTTCTTC. Translating it yields CASSLGREAFNEQFF.

The J gene is TRBJ2-3, the V gene TRBV5-4, with 7 bases that match TRBD2. This CDR3 is 16 amino acids long. J lost 5 bases, V lost 2 bases, and 11 bases had no gene match. CDR1 and CDR2 from the germline V gene are SGHNT and YYREEE (reference sequence). The CDR3 sequence is CASSFLGGSKGDTQYF. CDR3 bases: TGTGCCAGCAGCTTCCTTGGCGGGAGTAAGGGAGATACGCAGTATTTT.

In its sample, this clone was seen once. The J gene is TRBJ2-7, the V gene TRBV5-4; weak D call: TRBD2 (5 bases). V lost 0 bases, J lost 7 bases, and 14 bases lay in between. The CDR3 has 14 amino acids. The V gene's germline CDR1 is SGHNT and CDR2 YYREEE (reference sequence). CDR3 sequence (DNA): TGTGCCAGCAGCTTGGGTTGGGGATCGGGGGAGCAGTACTTC. It translates to CASSLGWGSGEQYF.

The chain uses TRBV5-6 and TRBJ1-3; 10 nucleotides align to TRBD1. Germline CDR1 and CDR2: SGHDT and YYEEEE. This CDR3 has 16 residues. V lost 3 bases, J lost 1 base, and 4 bases stayed unmatched. The CDR3 is CASSWGTGESGNTIYF. For the CDR3, the DNA is TGTGCCAGCAGCTGGGGGACAGGGGAGTCTGGAAACACCATATATTTT.

The chain links TRBV6-1 to TRBJ2-3, with 10 bases matching TRBD2. The CDR3 length is 15 residues. Unmatched junction bases numbered 4, after V lost 6 bases and J lost 1 base. Germline V gene lookup returns CDR1 MNHNS and CDR2 SASEGT. The CDR3 protein is CASRRTSGRTDTQYF. CDR3 in DNA: TGTGCCAGCAGGAGGACTAGCGGCCGCACAGATACGCAGTATTTT.

As concerns this clone: Germline and junction disagree at one end, which may indicate a read error. In DNA, the CDR3 is TGTGCTAGTAGCGGACCGGGGACAGAGGTCTACGAGCAGTACTTC. It specifies CASSGPGTEVYEQYF. The chain links TRBV19 to TRBJ2-7; the D gene is possibly TRBD1 (7 bases). The CDR3 consists of 15 residues. The V gene's germline CDR1 is LNHDA and CDR2 SQIVND (reference sequence).

Only one count was recorded for this clone. The V and J genes are TRBV27 and TRBJ1-4, with a tentative D call TRBD1 (5 bases). CDR1 MNHEY and CDR2 SMNVEV come from the germline V gene (reference sequence). Trimming pared 6 bases from V and 4 bases from J, leaving 21 bases between. The CDR3 loop spans 17 amino acids. CDR3 coding DNA: TGTGCCAGCAGCAGAGGCAGGACACCTACCAGTAATGAAAAACTGTTTTTT. This translates into CASSRGRTPTSNEKLFF. Based on the CDR3 plus reference TRBV27 and TRBJ1-4, the full variable domain is EAQVTQNPRYLITVTGKKLTVTCSQNMNHEYMSWYRQDPGLGLRQIYYSMNVEVTDKGDVPEGYKVSRKEKRNFPLILESPSPNQTSLYFCASSRGRTPTSNEKLFFGSGTQLSVL.

This clone appeared a single time. This CDR3 reads CASSLARETQYF. The CDR3 DNA reads as TGTGCCAGCAGCTTGGCTCGGGAGACCCAGTACTTC. The chain carries TRBV5-5 and TRBJ2-5; no clear D gene. CDR3 length: 12 residues. Germline V gene data show CDR1 as SGHKS and CDR2 as YYEKEE (reference sequence). V lost 0 bases, J lost 5 bases, and 5 bases lay in between. The full variable domain, completed using reference TRBV5-5 and TRBJ2-5, is DAGVTQSPTHLIKTRGQQVTLRCSPISGHKSVSWYQQVLGQGPQFIFQYYEKEERGRGNFPDRFSARQFPNYSSELNVNALLLGDSALYLCASSLARETQYFGPGTRLLVL.

The V call is TRBV7-2, the J call TRBJ1-1; possibly TRBD1 for D (5 bases). This CDR3 region has 13 residues. CDR1 is SGHTA and CDR2 is FQGNSA in the germline V gene. The V end was cut by 8 bases, the J end by 2 bases, with 12 bases between. CDR3 protein: CASSGGRNTEAFF. As DNA, the CDR3 is TGTGCCAGCTCTGGGGGACGTAACACTGAAGCTTTCTTT. Using reference TRBV7-2 and TRBJ1-1 for the parts outside the CDR3, the full variable domain is GAGVSQSPSNKVTEKGKDVELRCDPISGHTALYWYRQSLGQGLEFLIYFQGNSAPDKSGLPSDRFSAERTGGSVSTLTIQRTQQEDSAVYLCASSGGRNTEAFFGQGTRLTVV.

The chain recombines TRBV28 with TRBJ2-6; D is unclear. CDR1 is MDHEN and CDR2 is SYDVKM in the germline V gene. The CDR3 totals 15 residues. The ends were cut back, 7 bases at V and 0 bases at J, with 10 bases in the middle. The CDR3 loop is CASTGRRSGANVLTF. In nucleotides, the CDR3 is TGTGCCAGCACGGGCCGTCGCTCTGGGGCCAACGTCCTGACTTTC.